The rows below give T cell receptor beta chains drawn from one sample of a study of Ad26.COV2.S vaccination and SARS-CoV-2 variants. The table came from immunoSEQ multiplex PCR; TCRdb's copy has only in-frame clones and leaves some out. The profile shows under 550,000 clones, approximately 88% of them singletons. Sequencing was performed on peripheral blood, taken in a trial of Ad26.COV2.S vaccine versus placebo. These receptors all stem from a person between 18 and 65 years old who received the Ad26.COV2.S COVID-19 vaccine or a placebo. CDR3s include the opening cysteine and the closing phenylalanine or tryptophan. The order of the fields is CDR3 protein, CDR3 DNA, J gene, D gene, V gene, clone size. A D gene is named only where the DNA matches it firmly. The listing skips clone size in some rows; elsewhere it reads once, few, many or a size class.

CASSIDRGGDYPYTGELFF,TGTGCCAGTAGTATCGACAGGGGGGGTGACTACCCTTACACCGGGGAGCTGTTTTTT,TRBJ2-2,TRBD1,TRBV19,.
CASSQDLGYEQYF,TGTGCCAGCAGCCAAGATCTGGGGTACGAGCAGTACTTC,TRBJ2-7,.,TRBV3-1/TRBV3-2,once
CASSYGGDYEQYF,TGTGCCAGCAGTTATGGGGGGGACTACGAGCAGTACTTC,TRBJ2-7,TRBD2,TRBV6-2/TRBV6-3,.
CASSAYRGITGELFF,TGTGCCAGCAGCGCGTACAGGGGAATCACCGGGGAGCTGTTTTTT,TRBJ2-2,TRBD1,TRBV7-9,once
CASSSDRGYTF,TGTGCCAGCAGCTCTGACCGGGGCTACACCTTC,TRBJ1-2,.,TRBV5-5,.
CASSTDRAWQYF,TGTGCCAGCAGCACCGACAGGGCTTGGCAGTACTTC,TRBJ2-7,TRBD1,TRBV7-9,.
CAERMGSPNEKLFF,TGTGCCGAAAGGATGGGCAGCCCTAATGAAAAACTGTTTTTT,TRBJ1-4,.,TRBV10-3,.
CASSVSGQQETQYF,TGTGCCAGCAGCGTATCAGGGCAGCAAGAGACCCAGTACTTC,TRBJ2-5,.,TRBV9,.
CASSSDRDYEQYF,TGTGCCAGCAGTTCGGACAGGGACTACGAGCAGTACTTC,TRBJ2-7,TRBD1,TRBV6-5,.
CASSLRDWGTYTEAFF,TGTGCCAGCAGCCTCCGGGACTGGGGGACCTACACTGAAGCTTTCTTT,TRBJ1-1,.,TRBV6-2/TRBV6-3,few
CASSPPGAATGNTIYF,TGTGCCAGCTCACCACCGGGGGCAGCCACTGGAAACACCATATATTTT,TRBJ1-3,.,TRBV18,.
CASTARTDTQYF,TGTGCCAGCACTGCTCGCACAGATACGCAGTATTTT,TRBJ2-3,.,TRBV7-9,.
CASSPDTNYGYTF,TGTGCCAGCTCACCAGATACGAACTATGGCTACACCTTC,TRBJ1-2,.,TRBV18,.
CASSLSPNNEKLFF,TGTGCCAGCAGTTTATCACCGAATAATGAAAAACTGTTTTTT,TRBJ1-4,.,TRBV28,.
CASSRTGFSYGYTF,TGTGCCAGCAGTAGAACAGGCTTTAGCTATGGCTACACCTTC,TRBJ1-2,.,TRBV6-5,.
CASSYRPGVRDSSSYNEQFF,TGTGCCAGCAGTTACCGGCCAGGGGTAAGAGATTCGAGCTCCTACAATGAGCAGTTCTTC,TRBJ2-1,.,TRBV6-2/TRBV6-3,.
CASSLFGPVGGLGAEAFF,TGTGCCAGCAGCTTATTTGGTCCGGTGGGGGGACTCGGGGCTGAAGCTTTCTTT,TRBJ1-1,.,TRBV7-6,.
CAISERGDSYEQYF,TGTGCCATCAGTGAGCGGGGGGACTCCTACGAGCAGTACTTC,TRBJ2-7,TRBD2,TRBV10-3,.
CSVEGGGANEQFF,TGCAGCGTTGAAGGCGGGGGGGCCAATGAGCAGTTCTTC,TRBJ2-1,TRBD2,TRBV29-1,.
CASSQRAGTNTEAFF,TGTGCCAGCAGTCAAAGGGCAGGGACGAACACTGAAGCTTTCTTT,TRBJ1-1,.,TRBV6-5,few
CATQGPRTYEQYF,TGTGCCACTCAGGGGCCCCGGACCTACGAGCAGTACTTC,TRBJ2-7,.,TRBV10-3,.
CASSFAGALSTDTQYF,TGTGCCAGCAGCTTCGCAGGGGCGCTAAGCACAGATACGCAGTATTTT,TRBJ2-3,.,TRBV7-4,.
CASSESNLQETQYF,TGTGCCAGCAGTGAATCAAACCTCCAAGAGACCCAGTACTTC,TRBJ2-5,.,TRBV2,.
CASSLAMVGRRSYEQYF,TGCGCCAGCAGCTTGGCAATGGTGGGCAGGCGGTCGTACGAGCAGTACTTC,TRBJ2-7,.,TRBV5-1,.
CSVALQGGVQYEQYF,TGCAGCGTCGCTCTCCAAGGGGGGGTCCAATACGAGCAGTACTTC,TRBJ2-7,.,TRBV29-1,few
CASSLDLPGGAYGYTF,TGTGCCAGCAGCTTAGACCTACCAGGGGGCGCCTATGGCTACACCTTC,TRBJ1-2,TRBD1,TRBV7-2,.
CASSGGQAPTYGYTF,TGTGCCAGCAGCGGGGGACAGGCGCCGACCTATGGCTACACCTTC,TRBJ1-2,TRBD1,TRBV9,.
CASSLELGNSPLHF,TGCGCCAGCAGCTTGGAGTTAGGTAATTCACCCCTCCACTTT,TRBJ1-6,.,TRBV5-1,.
CASSPRPGRGRSYNEQFF,TGTGCCAGCAGCCCGCGGCCGGGGCGGGGCCGCTCCTACAATGAGCAGTTCTTC,TRBJ2-1,.,TRBV7-3,.
CASSLSGTGVNEQFF,TGTGCCAGCAGCCTTTCCGGGACAGGGGTCAATGAGCAGTTCTTC,TRBJ2-1,TRBD1,TRBV4-2,.
CASSPRPGLITGELFF,TGCGCCAGCAGCCCCAGACCCGGACTAATCACCGGGGAGCTGTTTTTT,TRBJ2-2,.,TRBV4-3,.
CASSSQVTSGPLMGTEAFF,TGTGCCAGCAGCTCCCAAGTTACCTCGGGCCCCCTGATGGGGACTGAAGCTTTCTTT,TRBJ1-1,.,TRBV7-8,.
CASSRRQGAYGYTF,TGTGCCAGCAGCCGCCGACAGGGGGCCTATGGCTACACCTTC,TRBJ1-2,.,TRBV21-1,once
CASSETSGGYEQYF,TGTGCCAGCAGCGAGACTAGCGGGGGTTACGAGCAGTACTTC,TRBJ2-7,TRBD2,TRBV6-5,.
CARAGAGVGETQYF,TGTGCCCGAGCGGGAGCGGGGGTGGGAGAGACCCAGTACTTC,TRBJ2-5,TRBD2,TRBV30,.
CASSPTGAGGGEQYF,TGTGCCAGCAGTCCGACGGGGGCAGGGGGAGGGGAGCAGTACTTC,TRBJ2-7,.,TRBV7-2,.
CASSLVPGAGETQYF,TGTGCCAGCAGCTTGGTTCCGGGGGCTGGGGAGACCCAGTACTTC,TRBJ2-5,.,TRBV5-6,.
CASSSGAGSTDTQYF,TGTGCCAGCAGCTCCGGTGCGGGGAGCACAGATACGCAGTATTTT,TRBJ2-3,.,TRBV6-4,few
CASTLDRGTDTQYF,TGTGCCAGCACCCTCGACAGGGGCACAGATACGCAGTATTTT,TRBJ2-3,TRBD1,TRBV2,.
CASSLGAIYGYTF,TGCGCCAGCAGCTTGGGGGCGATCTATGGCTACACCTTC,TRBJ1-2,.,TRBV5-1,.
CASRRLPNTGELFF,TGTGCCAGCAGAAGACTGCCGAACACCGGGGAGCTGTTTTTT,TRBJ2-2,.,TRBV6-4,.
CATRGTGFYNEQFF,TGTGCCACTAGAGGGACAGGATTCTACAATGAGCAGTTCTTC,TRBJ2-1,TRBD1,TRBV15,.